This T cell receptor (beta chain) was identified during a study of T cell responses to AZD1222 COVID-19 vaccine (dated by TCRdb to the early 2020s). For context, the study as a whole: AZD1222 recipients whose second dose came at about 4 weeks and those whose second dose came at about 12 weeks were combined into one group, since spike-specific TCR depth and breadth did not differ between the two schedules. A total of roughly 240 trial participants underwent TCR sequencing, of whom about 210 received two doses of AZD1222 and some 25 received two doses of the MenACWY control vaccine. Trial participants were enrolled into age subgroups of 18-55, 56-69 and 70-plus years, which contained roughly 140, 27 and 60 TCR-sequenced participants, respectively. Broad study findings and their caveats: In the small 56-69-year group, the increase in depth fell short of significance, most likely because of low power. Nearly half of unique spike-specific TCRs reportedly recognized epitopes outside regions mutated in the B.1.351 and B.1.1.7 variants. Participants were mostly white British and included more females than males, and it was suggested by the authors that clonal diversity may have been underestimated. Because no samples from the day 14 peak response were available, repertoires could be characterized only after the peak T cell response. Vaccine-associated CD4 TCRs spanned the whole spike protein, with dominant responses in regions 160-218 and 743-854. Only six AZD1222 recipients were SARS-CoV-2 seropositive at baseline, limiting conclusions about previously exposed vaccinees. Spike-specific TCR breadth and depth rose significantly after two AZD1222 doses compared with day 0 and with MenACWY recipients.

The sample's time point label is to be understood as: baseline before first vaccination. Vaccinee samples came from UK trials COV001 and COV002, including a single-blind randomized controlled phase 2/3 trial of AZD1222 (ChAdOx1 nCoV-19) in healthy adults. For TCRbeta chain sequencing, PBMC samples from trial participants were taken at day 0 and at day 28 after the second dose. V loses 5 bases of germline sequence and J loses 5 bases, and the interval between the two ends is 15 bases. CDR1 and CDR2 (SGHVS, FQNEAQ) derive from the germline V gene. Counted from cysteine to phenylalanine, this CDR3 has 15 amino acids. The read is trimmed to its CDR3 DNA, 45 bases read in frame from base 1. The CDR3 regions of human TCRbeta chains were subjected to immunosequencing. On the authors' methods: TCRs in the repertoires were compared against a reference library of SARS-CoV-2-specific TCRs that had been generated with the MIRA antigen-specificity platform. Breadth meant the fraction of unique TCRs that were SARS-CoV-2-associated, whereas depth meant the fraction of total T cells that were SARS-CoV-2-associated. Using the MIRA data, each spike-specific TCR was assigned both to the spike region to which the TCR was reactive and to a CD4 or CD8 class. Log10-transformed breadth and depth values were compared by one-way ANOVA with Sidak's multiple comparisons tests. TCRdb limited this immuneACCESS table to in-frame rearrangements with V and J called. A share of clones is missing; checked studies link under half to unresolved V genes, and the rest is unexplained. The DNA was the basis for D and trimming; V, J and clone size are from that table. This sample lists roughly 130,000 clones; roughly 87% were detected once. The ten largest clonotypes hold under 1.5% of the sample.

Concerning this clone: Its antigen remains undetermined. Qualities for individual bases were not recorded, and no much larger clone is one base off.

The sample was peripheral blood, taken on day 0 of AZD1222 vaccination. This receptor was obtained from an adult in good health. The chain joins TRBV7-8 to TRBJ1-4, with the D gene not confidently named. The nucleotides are TGTGCCAGCAGCCCTGGAACGTACTTGAATGAAAAACTGTTTTTT. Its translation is CASSPGTYLNEKLFF.